Ten or more counts support the clone carrying this TCR beta chain. What it recognizes is unknown. This sample was included in a study of response to subunit inactivated influenza vaccine. General study results and limits: The authors put forward the suggestion that each seasonal influenza vaccination may bring in only a limited number of new T cells.

TCRdb used MiXCR to reprocess the RT-PCR reads, holding one entry per CDR3 protein. The sample has a few hundred thousand distinct CDR3 sequences; approximately 11% are singletons. Looked up from germline, CDR1 is MNHEY and CDR2 is SVGAGI. CDR3 length: 16 residues. V dropped 5 bases and J dropped 4; count of bases not matched to a gene: 7. The rearrangement uses TRBV6-5 and TRBJ2-2, with 10 positions matching TRBD2. The sequencing used PBMCs from blood, collected about 6 weeks after vaccination. The origin of this receptor is a man between 45 and 60 years old who received an inactivated influenza vaccine. The CDR3 loop is CASSPLAGVGTGELFF. The CDR3 DNA reads as TGTGCCAGCAGTCCGCTAGCGGGAGTTGGCACCGGGGAGCTGTTTTTT.